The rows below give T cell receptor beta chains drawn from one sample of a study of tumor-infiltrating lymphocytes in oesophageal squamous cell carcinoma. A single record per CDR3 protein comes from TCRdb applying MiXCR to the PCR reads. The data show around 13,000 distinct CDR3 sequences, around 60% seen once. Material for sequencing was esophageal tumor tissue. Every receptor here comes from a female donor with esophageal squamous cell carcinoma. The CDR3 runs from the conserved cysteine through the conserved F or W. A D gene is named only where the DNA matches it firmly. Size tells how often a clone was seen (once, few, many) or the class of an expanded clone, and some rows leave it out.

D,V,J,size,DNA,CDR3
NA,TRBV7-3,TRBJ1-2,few,TGTGCCAGCAGCCTTGGGCCTAACCTCTATGGCTACACCTTC,CASSLGPNLYGYTF
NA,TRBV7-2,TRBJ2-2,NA,TGTGCCAGCAGTCTCGCGACTGCCACCGGGGAGCTGTTTTTT,CASSLATATGELFF
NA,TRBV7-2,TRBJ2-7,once,TGTGCCAGCAGCCAACGGGCCTCCTTCTACGAGCAGTACTTC,CASSQRASFYEQYF
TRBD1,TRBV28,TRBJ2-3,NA,TGTGCCAGCGCCGGGACAGGGTTGGGCCAGGCAGATACGCAGTATTTT,CASAGTGLGQADTQYF
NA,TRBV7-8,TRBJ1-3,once,TGTGCCAGCAGCTTAGATACCAGCTCTGGAAACACCATATATTTT,CASSLDTSSGNTIYF
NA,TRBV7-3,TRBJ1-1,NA,TGTGCCAGCAGCCCCCGTGGTGGGCTGAACACTGAAGCTTTCTTT,CASSPRGGLNTEAFF
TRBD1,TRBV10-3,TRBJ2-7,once,TGTGCCATCAGTGTCACCGGGACAGGGTTCAACGAGCAGTACTTC,CAISVTGTGFNEQYF
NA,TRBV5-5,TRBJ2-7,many,TGTGCCAGCAGCTTGCCTCCCGACTACGAGCAGTACTTC,CASSLPPDYEQYF
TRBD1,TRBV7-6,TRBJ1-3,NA,TGTGCCAGCAGCTTACCCAGACAGGGGGCCGGGCGAAACACCATATATTTT,CASSLPRQGAGRNTIYF
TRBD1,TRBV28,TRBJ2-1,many,TGTGCCACCGTGGGGCAGGGGGCAGCTGAGCAGTTCTTC,CATVGQGAAEQFF
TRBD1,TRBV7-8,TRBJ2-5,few,TGTGCCAGCAGGTTGGGGGGACAGGGCTACCAAGAGACCCAGTACTTC,CASRLGGQGYQETQYF
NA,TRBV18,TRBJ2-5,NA,TGTGCCAGCTCACGCGCGGGGGAGACCCAGTACTTC,CASSRAGETQYF
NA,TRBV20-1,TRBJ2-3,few,TGCAGTGCCTATAGGGGGATGGGAACAGATACGCAGTATTTT,CSAYRGMGTDTQYF
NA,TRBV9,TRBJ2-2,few,TGTGCCAGCAGCGTTTCCGTCAAAGGGTACACCGGGGAGCTGTTTTTT,CASSVSVKGYTGELFF
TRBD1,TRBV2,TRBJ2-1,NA,TGTGCCAGCAGTCAACAGGGGACCCATGAGCAGTTCTTC,CASSQQGTHEQFF
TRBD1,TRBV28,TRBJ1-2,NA,TGTGCCAGCAGTTTACTGGGACAGCGCCTCGACTATGGCTACACCTTC,CASSLLGQRLDYGYTF
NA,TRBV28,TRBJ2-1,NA,TGTGCCAGCAGCTTTGGACAGCTGGCTAGCGTTAAGGGGTTCTTC,CASSFGQLASVKGFF
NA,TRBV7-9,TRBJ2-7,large,TGTGCCAGCAGCCCCACCAGGGACAAGGTCGACGAGCAGTACTTC,CASSPTRDKVDEQYF
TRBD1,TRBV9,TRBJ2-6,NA,TGTGCCAGCAGCGGACAGGGGGCAGGCGGGGCCAACGTCCTGACTTTC,CASSGQGAGGANVLTF
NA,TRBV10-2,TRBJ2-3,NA,TGCGCCAGCAGGTTAGAAGATACGCAGTATTTT,CASRLEDTQYF
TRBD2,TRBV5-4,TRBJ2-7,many,TGTGCCAGCAGCCTCACCGGGACTAGCGGGGGGAAACTTTACGAGCAGTACTTC,CASSLTGTSGGKLYEQYF
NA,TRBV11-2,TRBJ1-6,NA,TGTGCCAGCAGCTTAAGGAGTAAGGGAGGGAGCTCCTATAATTCACCCCTCCACTTC,CASSLRSKGGSSYNSPLHF
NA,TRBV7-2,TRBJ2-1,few,TGTGCCAGCAGCCTAAATACAGATTACTACAATGAGCAGTTCTTC,CASSLNTDYYNEQFF
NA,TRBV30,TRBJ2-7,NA,TGTGCCTGGAATTCCGGCAGCTCCTACGAGCAGTACTTC,CAWNSGSSYEQYF
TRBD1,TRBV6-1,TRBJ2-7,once,TGTGCCACCAGGTTCGGACAGGAAGCCTACGAGCAGTACTTC,CATRFGQEAYEQYF
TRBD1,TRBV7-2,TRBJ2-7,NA,TGTGCCAGCAGCTTAGGAAGGGACAGAAAACAGTACTTC,CASSLGRDRKQYF
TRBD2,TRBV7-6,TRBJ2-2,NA,TGTGCCAGCAGCTTAGAGACTAGCAGCCACACCGGGGAGCTGTTTTTT,CASSLETSSHTGELFF
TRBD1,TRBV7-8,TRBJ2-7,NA,TGTGCCAGCAGCGCAAGACAGGGGATCGACGAGCAGTACTTC,CASSARQGIDEQYF
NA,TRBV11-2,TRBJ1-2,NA,TGTGCCAGCAGCCCACAGGGACGCGGCTACAACTTC,CASSPQGRGYNF
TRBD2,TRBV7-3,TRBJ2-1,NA,TGTGCCAGCAGCTTGACTAGCGGGGCTAACAATGAGCAGTTCTTC,CASSLTSGANNEQFF
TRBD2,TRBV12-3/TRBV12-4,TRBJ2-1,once,TGTGCCAGCAGTTTAAGCCTAGCGGGAGCGAGGAAATTCTTC,CASSLSLAGARKFF
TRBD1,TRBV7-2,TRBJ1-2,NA,TGTGCCAGCAGCTTCAACAGGGGAAATAACTATGGCTACACCTTC,CASSFNRGNNYGYTF
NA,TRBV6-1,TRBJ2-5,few,TGTGCCAGCAGAATCTCCTTTTGGGGGGTCGGTCAGACCCAGTACTTC,CASRISFWGVGQTQYF
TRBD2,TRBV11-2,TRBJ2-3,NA,TGTGCCAGCAGCTTAGATGATCCAGGACGGGGGGAGCAGTATTTT,CASSLDDPGRGEQYF
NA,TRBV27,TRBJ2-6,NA,TGTGCCAGCAGTTCTGGCAGGGTCGGGGCCAACGTCCTGACTTTC,CASSSGRVGANVLTF
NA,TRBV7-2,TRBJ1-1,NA,TGTGCCAGCAGCTTACGGCTCTTAGATGGAGCTTTCTTT,CASSLRLLDGAFF
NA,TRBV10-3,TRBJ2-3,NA,TGTGCCATCAGTGGGGGTATACGAGCTTACTTC,CAISGGIRAYF
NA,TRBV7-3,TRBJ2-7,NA,TGTGCCAGCAGCGTCGACAGAGAACGTGAGCAGTACTTC,CASSVDREREQYF
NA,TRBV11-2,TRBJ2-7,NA,TGTGCCAGCAGCATTACCTACGAGCAGTACTTC,CASSITYEQYF
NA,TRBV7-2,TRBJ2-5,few,TGTGCCAGCAGCTTCAGCGTGGGAGAGACCCAGTACTTC,CASSFSVGETQYF
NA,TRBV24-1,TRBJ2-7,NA,TGTGCCACCAGTGGGACGGGGGCGGTAGTCCCCCTTTACTACGAGCAGTACTTC,CATSGTGAVVPLYYEQYF